These 20 T cell receptor beta chains were all obtained from the same sample, sequenced in a study of CD8+ T cells in alopecia areata. The treatment is: oral pan-JAK inhibitor, 5-10 mg twice daily. It was cDNA, reverse transcribed from extracted RNA, that served as the sequencing template. Data came from immunoSEQ multiplex PCR; TCRdb stores just in-frame clones and leaves some out. This table has roughly 200,000 clones, 35% to 40% appearing once. The source material was CD4+ T cells sorted from blood, sampled at roughly week 30, from a patient treated with tofacitinib. These receptors were taken from a human donor with alopecia areata.

This clone was seen a handful of times. The V and J genes are TRBV19 and TRBJ2-2, with D unclear. Trimming cost V 2 bases and J 8 bases, with 15 bases left between them. The CDR3 is 15 amino acids. The germline CDR1 and CDR2 sequences are LNHDA and SQIVND (reference sequence). The CDR3 is CASSIPTGQGGELFF. For the CDR3, the DNA is TGTGCCAGTAGTATACCGACTGGCCAAGGAGGGGAGCTGTTTTTT.

The rearrangement links TRBV30 to TRBJ1-1; D uncertain. The CDR3 spans 13 residues. V lost 3 bases and J 1 base, leaving 9 bases between the germline ends. Germline assignment: CDR1 GTSNPN and CDR2 SVGIG (reference sequence). The CDR3 DNA follows: TGTGCCTGGAGGGCCTCGGGGAACACTGAAGCTTTCTTT. It is translated as CAWRASGNTEAFF.

This sequence joins TRBV9 and TRBJ2-4; D remains unclear. V was trimmed by 0 bases and J by 0 bases, leaving 4 bases between them. CDR3 length equals 14 residues. Per germline, CDR1 SGDLS and CDR2 YYNGEE. This CDR3 is CASSVAPAKNIQYF. As DNA, the CDR3 is TGTGCCAGCAGCGTAGCCCCAGCCAAAAACATTCAGTACTTC.

This clone came up a few times. The rearrangement uses TRBV7-9 and TRBJ2-7; TRBD1 agrees at 11 bases. The CDR3 has 15 amino acids. The V segment lost 5 bases and the J segment 2 bases; nucleotides outside the gene matches: 5. Germline-derived CDR1 and CDR2 are SEHNR and FQNEAQ (reference sequence). The CDR3 reads CASSPGTGGPYEQYF. DNA for the CDR3: TGTGCCAGCAGCCCCGGGACAGGGGGGCCCTACGAGCAGTACTTC.

V and J are TRBV2 and TRBJ2-2; D gene uncertain. With 5 bases removed from V and 1 base from J, the gap between germline ends came to 5 bases. Germline V CDR1 and CDR2: SNHLY, FYNNEI. The CDR3 spans 13 residues. CDR3 residues: CASSTQNTGELFF. CDR3 DNA: TGTGCCAGCAGTACACAGAACACCGGGGAGCTGTTTTTT.

The rearrangement joins TRBV5-1 to TRBJ2-5, with 10 bases identical to TRBD1. CDR3 length: 13 amino acids. The V segment lost 5 bases and the J segment 4 bases; nucleotides outside the gene matches: 2. CDR1 and CDR2 from the germline V gene are SGHRS and YFSETQ. CDR3 residues: CASSRDRGETQYF. The CDR3 DNA sequence: TGCGCCAGCAGTCGGGACAGGGGAGAGACCCAGTACTTC. The full variable domain, completed using reference TRBV5-1 and TRBJ2-5, is KAGVTQTPRYLIKTRGQQVTLSCSPISGHRSVSWYQQTPGQGLQFLFEYFSETQRNKGNFPGRFSGRQFSNSRSEMNVSTLELGDSALYLCASSRDRGETQYFGPGTRLLVL.

V and J are TRBV25-1 and TRBJ1-1; D uncertain. This CDR3 comprises 11 residues. The germline gives CDR1 MGHDK, CDR2 SYGVNS. V was trimmed by 0 bases and J by 7 bases, leaving 3 bases between them. The CDR3 DNA reads as TGTGCCAGCAGTGAATACCGTGAAGCTTTCTTT. It specifies CASSEYREAFF.

The chain employs TRBV5-1 and TRBJ2-2; no firm D call. The CDR3 totals 15 residues. The germline gives CDR1 SGHRS, CDR2 YFSETQ. The ends were cut back, 3 bases at V and 5 bases at J, with 14 bases in the middle. The CDR3 here is CASSSTAWQTGELFF. For the CDR3, the DNA is TGCGCCAGCAGCTCGACGGCCTGGCAGACCGGGGAGCTGTTTTTT.

The rearrangement joins TRBV5-1 to TRBJ2-1; 8 bases are a match to TRBD2. Germline V lookup: CDR1 SGHRS, CDR2 YFSETQ. The J segment lost 4 bases and the V segment lost 2 bases, leaving 5 bases of the junction unmatched. This CDR3 spans 15 amino acids. CDR3 coding DNA: TGCGCCAGCAGCTTACAAGCGGGGGAGTACAATGAGCAGTTCTTC. Translation: CASSLQAGEYNEQFF. The whole variable domain, remainder taken from reference TRBV5-1 and TRBJ2-1, is KAGVTQTPRYLIKTRGQQVTLSCSPISGHRSVSWYQQTPGQGLQFLFEYFSETQRNKGNFPGRFSGRQFSNSRSEMNVSTLELGDSALYLCASSLQAGEYNEQFFGPGTRLTVL.

This clone was seen a handful of times. J is TRBJ2-1 and V is TRBV7-2; D ambiguous. The CDR3 loop spans 11 amino acids. CDR1 is SGHTA and CDR2 is FQGNSA in the germline V gene. Trimming took 5 bases from V and 8 from J, leaving 7 bases between them. CDR3 DNA sequence: TGTGCCAGCAGCCCCTATGATGAGCAGTTCTTC. It specifies CASSPYDEQFF.

The gene calls are TRBV28 and TRBJ1-2, with a weak D call TRBD1 (5 bases). The V gene lost 3 bases and the J gene lost 2 bases, with 13 bases spanning the gap. This CDR3 comprises 15 residues. The germline V gene encodes CDR1 MDHEN and CDR2 SYDVKM. The CDR3 DNA reads TGTGCCAGCAGTTTGGGGCAGGTCTTCAACTATGGCTACACCTTC. Its protein is CASSLGQVFNYGYTF.

This chain joins TRBV25-1 and TRBJ2-1; 12 bases fit TRBD2. Germline CDR1 and CDR2: MGHDK and SYGVNS. The CDR3 runs 14 residues. Germline trimming cut 4 bases from V and 9 bases from J; bases unmatched to any gene: 4. The CDR3 is CASSALTSGSEQFF. The CDR3 DNA follows: TGTGCCAGCAGTGCACTGACTAGCGGGAGTGAGCAGTTCTTC. The full variable domain, completed using reference TRBV25-1 and TRBJ2-1, is EADIYQTPRYLVIGTGKKITLECSQTMGHDKMYWYQQDPGMELHLIHYSYGVNSTEKGDLSSESTVSRIRTEHFPLTLESARPSHTSQYLCASSALTSGSEQFFGPGTRLTVL.

This clone was counted a few times. J is TRBJ2-1 and V is TRBV11-2; 8 bases fit TRBD2. CDR1 and CDR2 from the germline V gene are SGHAT and FQNNGV. The CDR3 is made up of 14 amino acids. With 5 bases clipped from V and 8 bases from J, the junction kept 8 bases outside the gene matches. For the CDR3, the DNA is TGTGCCAGCAGCCCCCTGGCGGGGGGCGATGAGCAGTTCTTC. Translation gives CASSPLAGGDEQFF.

This clone occurred many times. V is TRBV7-9 and J is TRBJ2-3; D possibly corresponds to TRBD2 (5 bases). This CDR3 has 14 residues. Trimming removed 2 bases at V and 4 bases at J, with 10 bases between. Germline V gene sequence: CDR1 SEHNR, CDR2 FQNEAQ (reference sequence). CDR3 DNA sequence: TGTGCCAGCAGCTTAAGAGGGCAGTCAGATACGCAGTATTTT. The encoded protein is CASSLRGQSDTQYF.

V and J are TRBV30 and TRBJ2-3; TRBD2 agrees at 8 bases. The CDR3 covers 14 residues. With 4 bases clipped from V and 6 bases from J, the junction kept 9 bases outside the gene matches. Germline CDR1 GTSNPN, CDR2 SVGIG (reference sequence). In nucleotides, the CDR3 is TGTGCCTGGAAACCAGGACTAGCAGGGGATACGCAGTATTTT. It encodes CAWKPGLAGDTQYF.

In nucleotides, the CDR3 is TGTGCCAGCAGCCCAGGACCTCCACGCGCCAAAAACATTCAGTACTTC. Its translation is CASSPGPPRAKNIQYF. The V call is TRBV11-2, the J call TRBJ2-4; D ambiguous. Trimming took 5 bases from V and 1 from J, leaving 15 bases between them. The CDR3 totals 16 residues. Germline-derived CDR1 and CDR2 are SGHAT and FQNNGV.

This chain links TRBV5-6 with TRBJ2-3, with D possibly being TRBD2 (5 bases). V was pared by 6 bases and J by 1 base, with 12 bases between. This CDR3 has 14 amino acids. CDR1 is SGHDT, CDR2 YYEEEE, per germline. CDR3 coding DNA: TGTGCCAGCACCCCTGGGAGACGCACAGATACGCAGTATTTT. This sequence encodes CASTPGRRTDTQYF.

The gene calls are TRBV6-1 and TRBJ1-1, with TRBD1 matching over 8 bases. Germline assignment: CDR1 MNHNS and CDR2 SASEGT. This CDR3 comprises 16 residues. The trim removed 3 bases at V and 4 bases at J, leaving 10 bases unmatched. The CDR3 protein is CASSERTGSGITEAFF. CDR3 sequence (DNA): TGTGCCAGCAGTGAGCGGACAGGGTCTGGGATCACTGAAGCTTTCTTT.

This rearrangement joins TRBV4-1 to TRBJ1-5; D may be TRBD1 (6 bases). In germline, CDR1 is MGHRA, CDR2 YSYEKL. V shed 0 bases and J shed 2 bases, with 11 bases lying between them. This CDR3 is built from 16 residues. This CDR3 is CASSQEGGAGNQPQHF. The CDR3 coding sequence is TGCGCCAGCAGCCAAGAAGGGGGGGCTGGCAATCAGCCCCAGCATTTT.

This clone has a handful of counts. This specimen includes other DNA sequences encoding the same CDR3. This chain uses TRBV19 with TRBJ2-2, with D possibly matching TRBD2 (5 bases). The CDR3 is made up of 15 amino acids. Per germline, CDR1 LNHDA and CDR2 SQIVND (reference sequence). V was shortened by 3 bases and J by 0 bases, with 8 bases between the two germline ends. Here the CDR3 DNA reads TGTGCCAGTAGTATTTCCGGGGCGAACACCGGGGAGCTGTTTTTT. It is translated as CASSISGANTGELFF.